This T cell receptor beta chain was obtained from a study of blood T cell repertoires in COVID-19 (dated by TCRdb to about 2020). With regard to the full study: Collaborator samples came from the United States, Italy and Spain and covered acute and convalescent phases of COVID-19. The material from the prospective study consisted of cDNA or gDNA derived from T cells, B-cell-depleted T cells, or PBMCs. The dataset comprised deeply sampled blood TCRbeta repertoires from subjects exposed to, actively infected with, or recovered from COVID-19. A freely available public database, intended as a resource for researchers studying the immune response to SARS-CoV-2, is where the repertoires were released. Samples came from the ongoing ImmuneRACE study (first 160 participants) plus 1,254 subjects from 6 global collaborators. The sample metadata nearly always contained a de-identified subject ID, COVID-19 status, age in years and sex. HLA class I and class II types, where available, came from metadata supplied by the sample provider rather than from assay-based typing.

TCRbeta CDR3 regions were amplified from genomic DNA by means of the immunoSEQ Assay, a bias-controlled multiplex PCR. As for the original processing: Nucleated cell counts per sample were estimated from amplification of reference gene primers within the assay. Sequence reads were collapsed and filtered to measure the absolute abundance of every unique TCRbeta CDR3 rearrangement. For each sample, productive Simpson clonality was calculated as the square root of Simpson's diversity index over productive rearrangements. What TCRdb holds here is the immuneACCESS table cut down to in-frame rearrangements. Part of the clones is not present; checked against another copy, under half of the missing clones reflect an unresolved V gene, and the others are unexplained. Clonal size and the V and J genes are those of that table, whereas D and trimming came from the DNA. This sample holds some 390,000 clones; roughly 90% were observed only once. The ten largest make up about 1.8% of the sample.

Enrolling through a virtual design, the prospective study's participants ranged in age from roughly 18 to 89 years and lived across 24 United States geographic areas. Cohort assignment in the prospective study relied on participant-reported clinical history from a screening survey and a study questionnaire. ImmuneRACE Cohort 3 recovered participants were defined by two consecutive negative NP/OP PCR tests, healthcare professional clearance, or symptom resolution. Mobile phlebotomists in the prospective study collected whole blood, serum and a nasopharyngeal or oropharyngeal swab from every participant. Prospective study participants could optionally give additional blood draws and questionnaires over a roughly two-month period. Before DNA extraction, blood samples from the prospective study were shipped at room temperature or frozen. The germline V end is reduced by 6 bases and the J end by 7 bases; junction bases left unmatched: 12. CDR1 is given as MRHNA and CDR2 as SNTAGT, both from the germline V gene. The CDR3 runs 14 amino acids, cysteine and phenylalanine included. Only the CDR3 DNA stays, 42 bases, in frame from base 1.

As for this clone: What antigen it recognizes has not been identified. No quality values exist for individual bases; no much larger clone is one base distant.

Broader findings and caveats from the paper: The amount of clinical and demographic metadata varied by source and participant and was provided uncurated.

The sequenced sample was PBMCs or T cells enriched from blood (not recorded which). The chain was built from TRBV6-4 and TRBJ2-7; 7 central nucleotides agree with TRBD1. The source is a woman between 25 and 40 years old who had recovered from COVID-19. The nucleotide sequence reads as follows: TGTGCCAGCAGGGAACCGGGACAGTCGTGGGAGCAGTACTTC. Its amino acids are CASREPGQSWEQYF.